This TCR beta chain was captured in a study of shared clonotypes between healthy human individuals. Study-wide results and limits: Despite large depth, sorted-subset datasets appeared incompletely sequenced.

In the case of this clone: Its antigen is currently unknown.

Generated by immunoSEQ multiplex PCR, the TCRdb table keeps only in-frame clones and is missing some. Of under 1,900,000 clones in the sample, approximately 98.5% were seen once. V dropped 0 bases and J dropped 5 bases, with 8 bases sitting between them. CDR3 length: 14 residues. CDR1 is SGHRS and CDR2 is YFSETQ in the germline V gene. The source of this sequence is a young man in good health. This chain links TRBV5-1 with TRBJ2-2; possibly TRBD1 for D (5 bases). The sample was naive CD4+ T cells sorted from blood. The subset was: CD45RA+ positively selected. The CDR3 is CASSLEGQTGELFF. In nucleotides, the CDR3 is TGCGCCAGCAGCTTGGAGGGGCAGACCGGGGAGCTGTTTTTT. Together with reference TRBV5-1 and TRBJ2-2, the CDR3 gives the full variable domain: KAGVTQTPRYLIKTRGQQVTLSCSPISGHRSVSWYQQTPGQGLQFLFEYFSETQRNKGNFPGRFSGRQFSNSRSEMNVSTLELGDSALYLCASSLEGQTGELFFGEGSRLTVL.